The 9 T cell receptor beta chains presented below share a single source sample, sequenced in a study of T cell repertoires in cytomegalovirus infection. These receptors have no known antigen. TCRdb itself ran the reads through MiXCR, one entry per CDR3 protein. The sample yields about 770,000 distinct CDR3 sequences, approximately 32% seen once. The sample here was cultured CD8+ T cells from PBMCs, taken from culture after CMV antigen stimulation. The origin of the receptors is a human donor in good health (CMV status not recorded). Some clones in this sample may be carry-over from other donors' samples.

This clonotype was observed a handful of times. The rearrangement joins TRBV7-6 to TRBJ2-7; perhaps TRBD1 as D (5 bases). Germline CDR1 SGHVS, CDR2 FNYEAQ. This CDR3 is 14 amino acids long. CDR3 in amino acids: CASSPYLDSYEQYV. The DNA of the CDR3 is TGTGCTAGCAGCCCCTATCTAGACAGCTACGAGCAGTACGTC.

This clonotype was counted only a few times. This rearrangement joins TRBV20-1 to TRBJ2-3; 9 positions agree with TRBD2. The CDR3 is 18 amino acids. The junction had 11 bases not matched to a gene; V was cut back by 0 bases and J by 1 base. The germline CDR1 and CDR2 sequences are DFQATT and SNEGSKA (reference sequence). Written as DNA, the CDR3 is TGCAGTGCTAGAGATGAGAGGCTAGCGGGGACTCGCACAGATACGCAGTATTTT. Translated, it gives CSARDERLAGTRTDTQYF.

This clonotype was seen a few times. This chain uses TRBV7-9 with TRBJ2-2; 8 nucleotides match TRBD1. CDR3 length equals 16 residues. V was pared by 2 bases and J by 1 base, with 3 bases of the junction left unmatched. Germline V gives CDR1 SEHNR, CDR2 FQNEAQ (reference sequence). The CDR3: CASSLSTGVNTGELFF. The CDR3 coding sequence is TGTGCCAGCAGCTTATCGACAGGGGTGAACACCGGGGAGCTGTTTTTT.

V and J are TRBV20-1 and TRBJ2-7, with 7 bases fitting TRBD1. With 0 bases clipped from V and 1 base from J, the junction kept 3 bases outside the gene matches. CDR3 length equals 14 residues. CDR1 and CDR2 (germline): DFQATT, SNEGSKA (reference sequence). This chain's CDR3 is CSARDLDRSYEQYV. DNA for the CDR3: TGCAGTGCTAGAGATCTGGACAGGTCCTACGAGCAGTACGTC.

This clonotype was counted between two and nine times. The chain is built from TRBV12-3 or TRBV12-4 and TRBJ2-1, with a tentative D call TRBD2 (6 bases). The CDR3 has 15 residues. V lost 3 bases, J lost 4 bases, and 13 bases lay in between. CDR3 sequence: CASSLTTGTYNEQFF. CDR3 nucleotides: TGTGCCAGCAGTTTGACAACCGGGACTTACAATGAGCAGTTCTTC.

The chain has TRBV12-3 or TRBV12-4 and TRBJ2-7; tentative D call: TRBD2 (6 bases). Trimming pared 9 bases from V and 0 bases from J, leaving 18 bases between. This CDR3 region has 15 residues. The CDR3 coding sequence is TGTGCCAGTAGCGGAAGAGTCTTTAGCTCCTACGAGCAGTACTTC. Translated, it gives CASSGRVFSSYEQYF.

The sample holds many counts of this clonotype. The genes are TRBV7-2 and TRBJ1-6, with unresolved D. The CDR3 is 17 residues long. The V and J ends lost 4 bases and 7 bases respectively, with 20 bases between them. Germline CDR1 and CDR2: SGHTA and FQGNSA. DNA for the CDR3: TGTGCCAGCAGCTCTAGTTGGAGGGAGACAAGGAATTCACCCCTCCACTTT. It yields the protein CASSSSWRETRNSPLHF.

The V call is TRBV6-2 or TRBV6-3, the J call TRBJ2-7, with a weak D call TRBD2 (7 bases). Germline lookup yields CDR1 MNHEY and CDR2 SVGEGT. This CDR3 comprises 19 residues. V was cut by 0 bases and J by 4 bases, with 25 bases left in between. The CDR3 coding sequence is TGTGCCAGCAGTTACTCTACCCCCCGATCGGGGGGCGCGGGATACGAGCAGTACGTC. It codes for CASSYSTPRSGGAGYEQYV.

This clonotype came up a few times. V is TRBV6-6 and J is TRBJ1-2; TRBD1 matches at 9 bases. V was clipped by 0 bases and J by 2 bases; unmatched bases: 4. Germline lookup yields CDR1 MNHNY and CDR2 SVGAGI (reference sequence). This CDR3 spans 16 amino acids. CDR3 DNA: TGTGCCAGCAGTTACTCTTCCGGACAGGGGAACTATGGCTACACCTTC. Protein sequence: CASSYSSGQGNYGYTF.